One sample yielded the 28 T cell receptor beta chains listed below, sequenced in a study of CD4 and CD8 cells across lung adenocarcinoma regions. TCRdb used MiXCR to reprocess the PCR reads, holding one entry per CDR3 protein. The table has under 25,000 distinct CDR3 sequences, about 50% seen once. The sample taken for sequencing was CD8+ T cells from the center of a lung tumor. These receptors were obtained from a female donor with lung adenocarcinoma. The CD4 and CD8 labels of this study may be unreliable.

This rearrangement joins TRBV6-1 to TRBJ2-1, with D possibly being TRBD2 (6 bases). The J call is doubtful: the DNA matches TRBJ2-4 better. The CDR3 extends over 15 amino acids. Germline CDR1 and CDR2: MNHNS and SASEGT. CDR3 DNA: TGTTGCAGCGGGCGTGGTAGCGGAAACCAAGAGACTCAGTACTTC. This gives the protein CCSGRGSGNQETQYF.

A word on this clonotype: One end of the junction varies from germline; a read error may be responsible. The V and J genes are TRBV6-5 and TRBJ2-3; D uncertain. The V gene's germline CDR1 is MNHEY and CDR2 SVGAGI. The CDR3 has 15 residues. In DNA form, the CDR3 reads TGTGCCAGCAGTTACGAAGATGTGGGCACAGAGACGCAGTATTTT. Encoded protein: CASSYEDVGTETQYF.

The chain carries TRBV12-3 or TRBV12-4 and TRBJ2-5, with D possibly matching TRBD2 (6 bases). This CDR3 has 15 amino acids. V lost 3 bases and J 4 bases, leaving 15 bases between the germline ends. The CDR3 sequence is CASSFVGLSGETQYF. Here the CDR3 DNA reads TGTGCCAGCAGTTTCGTGGGACTTTCGGGAGAGACCCAGTACTTC.

This rearrangement joins TRBV6-1 to TRBJ2-6; D is ambiguous. Germline CDR1 is MNHNS and CDR2 is SASEGT. This CDR3 has 15 residues. The V gene lost 7 bases and the J gene lost 0 bases, with 10 bases spanning the gap. CDR3 protein: CASKLQSSGANVLTF. CDR3 in DNA: TGTGCCAGCAAACTACAGAGCTCTGGGGCCAACGTCCTGACTTTC.

The chain recombines TRBV6-5 with TRBJ2-1; 9 bases fit TRBD1. Germline V CDR1 and CDR2: MNHEY, SVGAGI. Trimming cost V 2 bases and J 7 bases; bases outside gene matches: 12. CDR3 size: 17 residues. The DNA of the CDR3 is TGTGCCAGCAGTTACCAAATTACAGGGGGCGTTAGGAATGAGCAGTTCTTC. It specifies CASSYQITGGVRNEQFF.

The CDR3 spells CASSQIAGARDTQYF. The CDR3 DNA follows: TGTGCCAGCAGCCAGATAGCGGGGGCTCGAGATACGCAGTATTTT. The V gene is TRBV7-9, the J gene TRBJ2-3, with TRBD2 matching over 9 bases. The CDR3 runs 15 residues. The ends lost 5 bases at V and 5 bases at J; junction bases unmatched: 8. Looked up from germline, CDR1 is SEHNR and CDR2 is FQNEAQ (reference sequence).

Ten or more counts support this clonotype. A read error may account for a junction end that differs from germline. This chain uses TRBV27 with TRBJ2-3; D remains unclear. The germline CDR1 and CDR2 sequences are MNHEY and SMNVEV (reference sequence). The CDR3 extends over 11 amino acids. The CDR3 DNA reads TGTGCCAGCGGTCCTCCAGAGACCCAGTATTTC. It specifies CASGPPETQYF.

The chain links TRBV8-2 to TRBJ2-5. TRBV8-2 is shown as a pseudogene. This CDR3 has 11 amino acids. The CDR3 loop is CGSRDQDTQYF. CDR3 nucleotides: TGTGGCAGCCGTGACCAAGATACCCAGTACTTC.

The chain recombines TRBV7-2 with TRBJ2-3; D unresolved. TRBJ2-7 explains the end of the DNA better; the J call may be wrong. Per the germline V gene, CDR1 is SGHTA and CDR2 is FQGNSA. The CDR3 is made up of 12 amino acids. CDR3 region: CASSRPGGEQYF. The CDR3, as DNA: TGTGCCAGCAGCCGACCCGGTGGTGAGCAGTACTTC.

The genes are TRBV7-6 and TRBJ2-5; 11 nucleotides agree with TRBD1. The CDR3 sequence is 17 residues long. The germline V gene encodes CDR1 SGHVS and CDR2 FNYEAQ. V lost 3 bases to trimming and J lost 3 bases; unmatched junction nucleotides: 9. CDR3 loop: CASSFTWGTGGEETQYF. The CDR3 nucleotides are TGTGCCAGCAGCTTCACATGGGGGACAGGGGGGGAAGAGACCCAGTACTTC.

The V and J genes are TRBV6-5 and TRBJ2-1, with TRBD2 matching over 11 bases. CDR1 and CDR2 from the germline V gene are MNHEY and SVGAGI. The CDR3 contains 16 residues. V trimming: 0 bases; J trimming: 9 bases; junction bases outside the gene matches: 7. CDR3 sequence: CASSYSVLAGALEQFF. In DNA, the CDR3 is TGTGCCAGCAGTTACTCCGTACTAGCGGGAGCCCTTGAGCAGTTCTTC.

This clonotype was picked up a small number of times. The chain has TRBV6-1 and TRBJ2-5; tentative D call: TRBD2 (6 bases). Trimming left V 0 bases short and J 2 bases short, with 13 bases between. CDR1 is MNHNS, CDR2 SASEGT, per germline. The CDR3 totals 16 residues. CDR3 coding DNA: TGTGCCAGCAGTGAAGCGCGGGGAACCAAGCAAGAGACCCAGTACTTC. Translated, it gives CASSEARGTKQETQYF.

The gene calls are TRBV6-1 and TRBJ2-1; D gene unclear. The closer fit of TRBJ2-5 to the DNA end suggests the J call may be wrong. CDR3 length equals 16 residues. CDR1 MNHNS and CDR2 SASEGT come from the germline V gene. As DNA, the CDR3 is TGTGCCAGCAGTGACGAAAGACGGCTAGACCAAAAGATCCAGTACTTC. It translates to CASSDERRLDQKIQYF.

In regard to this clonotype: Sequence at one end of the junction differs from germline and may be a read error. This CDR3 is CASGPGLWHTDTQYF. The CDR3 region has the DNA TGCGCCAGCGGTCCAGGGCTGTGGCACACAGATACGCAGTATTTC. The chain recombines TRBV10-1 with TRBJ2-3; TRBD1 is a possible D gene (5 bases). The V gene's germline CDR1 is WNHNN and CDR2 SYGVQD (reference sequence). This CDR3 has 15 amino acids.

This chain uses TRBV6-1 with TRBJ2-1; a possible D gene is TRBD1 (5 bases). CDR1 is MNHNS and CDR2 is SASEGT in the germline V gene. This CDR3 comprises 14 residues. V was pared by 5 bases and J by 10 bases, with 18 bases between. The CDR3 loop reads CASSPWQGPYEQFF. The CDR3 coding sequence is TGTGCCAGCAGTCCCTGGCAGGGCCCCTACGAGCAGTTCTTC.

This clonotype showed up many times. Germline and junction disagree at one end, which may indicate a read error. The rearrangement links TRBV11-3 to TRBJ2-1; 9 bases align to TRBD2. Germline CDR1 SGHNT, CDR2 YENEEA. CDR3 length: 17 residues. The chain's CDR3 is CVSSGHIAGVSYNEQFF. CDR3 sequence (DNA): TGTGTCAGCAGCGGACATATAGCGGGAGTCTCCTACAATGAGCAGTTCTTC. Full variable domain (outside the CDR3, taken from reference TRBV11-3 and TRBJ2-1): EAGVVQSPRYKIIEKKQPVAFWCNPISGHNTLYWYLQNLGQGPELLIRYENEEAVDDSQLPKDRFSAERLKGVDSTLKIQPAELGDSAVYLCVSSGHIAGVSYNEQFFGPGTRLTVL.

Worth noting for this clonotype: At one boundary the junction diverges from the germline segment, which might be a read error. This sequence joins TRBV6-1 and TRBJ2-4, with TRBD2 as a possible D gene (7 bases). CDR1 is MNHNS and CDR2 is SASEGT in the germline V gene. This CDR3 region has 15 residues. CDR3 bases: TGTGCCAGGGGTGGCGGGGGCGGAGCCAAAAACACTCAGTACTTC. Translation: CARGGGGGAKNTQYF.

The genes are TRBV6-1 and TRBJ2-3; D ambiguous. Judging by the DNA end, TRBJ2-5 fits better; the J call may be wrong. This CDR3 comprises 14 residues. The germline V gene has CDR1 MNHNS and CDR2 SASEGT. The CDR3 region is CAAKGARHQETQYF. CDR3 DNA sequence: TGTGCGGCGAAGGGCGCGCGACACCAAGAGACCCAGTACTTC.

This clonotype has more than one count but fewer than ten. The genes are TRBV10-3 and TRBJ2-1, with D hard to call. The germline V gene encodes CDR1 ENHRY and CDR2 SYGVKD. The CDR3 has 14 residues. Trimming removed 6 bases at V and 0 bases at J, with 9 bases between. The DNA of the CDR3 is TGTGCCATCAGCCCGGATAACTCCTACAATGAGCAGTTCTTC. This translates into CAISPDNSYNEQFF.

The chain carries TRBV6-1 and TRBJ2-4, with D possibly being TRBD1 or TRBD2 (5 bases each). The V gene lost 4 bases and the J gene lost 13 bases, with 23 bases spanning the gap. This CDR3 is 15 amino acids long. Germline lookup yields CDR1 MNHNS and CDR2 SASEGT. CDR3 DNA: TGTGCCAGCAGTGCGGGGCTGGGAGCCAAAAATACGCAGTACTTC. Its protein product is CASSAGLGAKNTQYF.

For this clonotype: Germline and junction disagree at one end, which may indicate a read error. The chain is built from TRBV6-1 and TRBJ2-3; the D gene could be TRBD1 or TRBD2 (6 bases each). Germline CDR1 and CDR2: MNHNS and SASEGT. CDR3 size: 15 residues. The CDR3 nucleotides read TGTGCCAGCAGGCAGGGGCGGGGCGCCACAGATACGCAGTATTTC. Translated, it gives CASRQGRGATDTQYF.

This rearrangement joins TRBV6-1 to TRBJ2-3; TRBD1 might be the D (5 bases). Trimming took off 7 bases at V and 4 bases at J, with 12 bases between the two ends. The germline V gene encodes CDR1 MNHNS and CDR2 SASEGT. The CDR3 has 13 amino acids. The CDR3 nucleotides read TGTGCCAGCAAGGCAGGGAATTCAGATACGCAGTATTTT. It specifies CASKAGNSDTQYF.

V gene TRBV7-2 combines with J gene TRBJ2-3, with TRBD2 matching 8 bases. CDR1 SGHTA and CDR2 FQGNSA come from the germline V gene. The CDR3 totals 14 residues. With 7 bases clipped from V and 5 bases from J, the junction kept 8 bases outside the gene matches. The CDR3 reads CASKLAGFQDTQYF. DNA for the CDR3: TGTGCCAGCAAATTAGCGGGGTTCCAAGATACGCAGTATTTT.

As concerns this clonotype: One junction end does not reproduce the germline sequence, and a read error may be involved. J is TRBJ2-3 and V is TRBV25-1; perhaps TRBD1 as D (5 bases). Germline lookup yields CDR1 MGHDK and CDR2 SYGVNS. The CDR3 contains 16 residues. CDR3 amino acids: CASSESGAWGKDMQYF. The CDR3 DNA reads as TGTGCCAGCAGTGAATCGGGCGCGTGGGGCAAAGACATGCAGTATTTC.

Details on this clonotype: An end of the junction differs from the germline gene, which may be a read error. The V call is TRBV10-2, the J call TRBJ2-5; TRBD2 aligns across 7 bases. This CDR3 has 14 amino acids. Germline CDR1 is WSHSY and CDR2 is SAAADI. Here the CDR3 DNA reads TGCGCCAGCAGATTAGCGGGTCTGACAGATGCGCAGTATTTC. It encodes CASRLAGLTDAQYF.

V usage is TRBV27 and J usage is TRBJ2-5; TRBD2 is a possible D gene (7 bases). From germline, CDR1 is MNHEY and CDR2 SMNVEV (reference sequence). This CDR3 contains 15 residues. The CDR3 sequence: CGAGRGGRDQETQYF. The CDR3 coding sequence is TGTGGCGCGGGGCGCGGGGGCCGGGACCAAGAGACCCAGTACTTC.

V usage is TRBV10-1 and J usage is TRBJ2-3; TRBD2 is a possible D gene (7 bases). Germline V gene sequence: CDR1 WNHNN, CDR2 SYGVQD (reference sequence). The V and J ends lost 9 bases and 6 bases respectively, with 22 bases between them. This CDR3 region has 15 residues. CDR3 sequence (DNA): TGCGCCAGGTCGGGCGGGGGCGGGCTCAGGGATACGCAGTATTTT. Its translation: CARSGGGGLRDTQYF.

Comments on this clonotype: At one of its ends the junction is not consistent with the germline gene, which may arise from a read error. The rearrangement links TRBV6-1 to TRBJ2-4, with D possibly called TRBD1 or TRBD2 (5 bases each). Germline V gene data show CDR1 as MNHNS and CDR2 as SASEGT. The CDR3 has 15 amino acids. This chain's CDR3 is CASRSGPCGKDTQYF. DNA for the CDR3: TGTGCCAGCAGGTCGGGGCCGTGCGGCAAAGACACGCAGTATTTC.